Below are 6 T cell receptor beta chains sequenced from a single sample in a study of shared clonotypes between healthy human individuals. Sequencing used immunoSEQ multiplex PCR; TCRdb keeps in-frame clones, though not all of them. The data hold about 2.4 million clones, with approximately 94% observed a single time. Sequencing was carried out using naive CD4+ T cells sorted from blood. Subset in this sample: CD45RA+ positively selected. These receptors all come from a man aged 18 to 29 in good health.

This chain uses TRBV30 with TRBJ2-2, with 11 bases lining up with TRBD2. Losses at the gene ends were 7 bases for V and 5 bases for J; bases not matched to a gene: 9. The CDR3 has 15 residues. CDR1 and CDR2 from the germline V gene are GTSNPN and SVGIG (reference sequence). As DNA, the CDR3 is TGTGCCTCGACCGGGACTAGCGGAGCGACCGGGGAGCTGTTTTTT. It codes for CASTGTSGATGELFF. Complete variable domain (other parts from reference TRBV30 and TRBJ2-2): SQTIHQWPATLVQPVGSPLSLECTVEGTSNPNLYWYRQAAGRGLQLLFYSVGIGQISSEVPQNLSASRPQDRQFILSSKKLLLSDSGFYLCASTGTSGATGELFFGEGSRLTVL.

The CDR3 spells CASSLGVGGLTSEKLFF. As DNA, the CDR3 is TGTGCCAGCAGCTTGGGGGTCGGCGGGTTGACCAGTGAAAAACTGTTTTTT. The rearrangement uses TRBV5-5 and TRBJ1-4; no clear D gene. The CDR3 length is 17 residues. V lost 0 bases and J lost 7, with 19 bases in between. Germline V CDR1 and CDR2: SGHKS, YYEKEE (reference sequence).

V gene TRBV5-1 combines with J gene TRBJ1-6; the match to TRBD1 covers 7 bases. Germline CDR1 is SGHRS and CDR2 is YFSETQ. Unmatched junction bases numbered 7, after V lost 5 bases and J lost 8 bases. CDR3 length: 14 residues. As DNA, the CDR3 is TGCGCCAGCAGGGAGGGACAGAACTATTCACCCCTCCACTTT. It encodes CASREGQNYSPLHF.

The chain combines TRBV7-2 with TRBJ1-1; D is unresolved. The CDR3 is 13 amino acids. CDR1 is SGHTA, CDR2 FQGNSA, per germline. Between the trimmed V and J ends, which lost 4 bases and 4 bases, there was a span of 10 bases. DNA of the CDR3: TGTGCCAGCAGCTCTCAGGAGTCCACTGAAGCTTTCTTT. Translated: CASSSQESTEAFF.

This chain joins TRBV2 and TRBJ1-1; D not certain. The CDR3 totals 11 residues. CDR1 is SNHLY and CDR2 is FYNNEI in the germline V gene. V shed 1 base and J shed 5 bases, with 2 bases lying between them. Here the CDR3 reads CASSEVTEAFF. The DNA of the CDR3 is TGTGCCAGCAGTGAAGTGACTGAAGCTTTCTTT.

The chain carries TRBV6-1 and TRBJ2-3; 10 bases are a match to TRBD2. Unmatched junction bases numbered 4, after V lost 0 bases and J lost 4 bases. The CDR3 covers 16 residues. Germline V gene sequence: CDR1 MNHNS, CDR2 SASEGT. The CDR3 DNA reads TGTGCCAGCAGTGAAGCCGGTAGCGGGGGGCCAGATACGCAGTATTTT. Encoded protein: CASSEAGSGGPDTQYF.